One sample yielded the 14 T cell receptor beta chains listed below, sequenced in a study of T cells in Graves' hyperthyroidism and ophthalmopathy. What was amplified from RNA transcripts were TCR beta CDR3 regions. The HTBI primer set was used in a first-round RT-PCR of the TCR CDR3. TCRdb re-derived calls from the multiplex PCR reads in MiXCR, one entry per CDR3 protein. This table has hundreds of thousands of distinct CDR3 sequences, over 10% appearing once. Sequenced material: blood. All receptors come from a young woman with Graves' hyperthyroidism.

The chain combines TRBV5-1 with TRBJ2-3; 15 positions match TRBD2. With V trimmed by 3 bases and J by 4 bases, 3 bases remained unmatched. Germline V gene lookup returns CDR1 SGHRS and CDR2 YFSETQ. The CDR3 extends over 16 amino acids. CDR3 bases: TGCGCCAGCAGCTACCGGACTAGCGGGGGGGCAGATACGCAGTATTTT. Encoded protein: CASSYRTSGGADTQYF.

This clonotype occurred many times. The DNA is left out, because the CDR3 cannot be placed on it with certainty; the CDR3 is given as TCRdb lists it. V gene TRBV28 combines with J gene TRBJ2-2; the table's D gene call, TRBD2, was not cross checked with the DNA. Termini included, the CDR3 measures 11 amino acids. CDR1 is MDHEN, CDR2 SYDVKM, per germline. The CDR3 loop reads CASSRLGSCFF.

The chain links TRBV11-2 to TRBJ2-1; D may be TRBD1 (5 bases). Germline CDR1 reads SGHAT; CDR2 reads FQNNGV. The CDR3 runs 15 residues. V lost 5 bases to trimming and J lost 1 base, with 12 bases between them. This CDR3 reads CASSPQGGSYNEQFF. The DNA of the CDR3 is TGTGCCAGCAGCCCCCAGGGTGGTTCCTACAATGAGCAGTTCTTC.

This clonotype has at least ten counts. This rearrangement joins TRBV6-2 or TRBV6-3 to TRBJ2-7; D may be TRBD1 (6 bases). The CDR3 is made up of 14 amino acids. Germline CDR1 and CDR2: MNHEY and SVGEGT. V was cut by 6 bases and J by 2 bases, with 14 bases left in between. CDR3 region: CASRHRTVPYEQYF. In nucleotides, the CDR3 is TGTGCCAGCAGACACCGGACAGTTCCCTACGAGCAGTACTTC.

This clonotype was picked up many times. The chain couples TRBV4-1 to TRBJ1-5; 8 bases match TRBD1. Germline V gene lookup returns CDR1 MGHRA and CDR2 YSYEKL. The CDR3 totals 17 residues. Losses at the gene ends were 3 bases for V and 1 base for J; bases not matched to a gene: 8. The CDR3 reads CASSHRPGQGSNQPQHF. CDR3 DNA: TGCGCCAGCAGCCACAGACCCGGACAGGGAAGCAATCAGCCCCAGCATTTT.

This clonotype was found many times. This chain connects TRBV5-6 to TRBJ1-2; D call uncertain. The CDR3 has 14 amino acids. The germline CDR1 and CDR2 sequences are SGHDT and YYEEEE. Trimming stripped 0 bases from V and 7 bases from J, with 13 bases between. The CDR3 nucleotides read TGTGCCAGCAGCTTGGATTCAGGTCTGGGTGGCTACACCTTC. Translation gives CASSLDSGLGGYTF.

The rearrangement links TRBV25-1 to TRBJ1-1; D not resolved. CDR1 and CDR2 from the germline V gene are MGHDK and SYGVNS. The V and J ends lost 1 base and 4 bases respectively, with 13 bases between them. The CDR3 extends over 15 amino acids. The CDR3: CASSESTSYTTEAFF. DNA of the CDR3: TGTGCCAGCAGTGAATCAACATCTTACACCACTGAAGCTTTCTTT.

This clonotype was picked up many times. V usage is TRBV11-2 and J usage is TRBJ2-2; D gene unclear. The CDR3 is 14 amino acids. The V gene's germline CDR1 is SGHAT and CDR2 FQNNGV. V lost 5 bases and J lost 6, with 13 bases in between. The CDR3 bases are TGTGCCAGCAGCGAGACATTAACGGCCGGGGAGCTGTTTTTT. Its translation: CASSETLTAGELFF.

This clonotype was seen ten or more times. This chain joins TRBV27 and TRBJ2-7, with 7 bases lining up with TRBD1. The germline V gene encodes CDR1 MNHEY and CDR2 SMNVEV (reference sequence). This CDR3 contains 14 residues. Trimming removed 3 bases from V and 3 bases from J; junction bases left unmatched: 5. The CDR3 DNA sequence: TGTGCCAGCAGTTTGGGGACAGACCTCTACGAGCAGTACTTC. Amino acid sequence: CASSLGTDLYEQYF.

This clonotype was recorded a few times. A much more abundant neighbour one base away suggests this may be a read error. V and J are TRBV6-1 and TRBJ2-7, with no clear D. CDR1 MNHNS and CDR2 SASEGT come from the germline V gene. This CDR3 is built from 11 residues. CDR3 loop: CARSEFGEQYF. The CDR3 region has the DNA TGTGCCCGCAGTGAATTTGGCGAGCAGTACTTC.

Details on this clonotype: A read error may account for a junction end that differs from germline. The chain uses TRBV27 and TRBJ2-7; 7 bases are shared with TRBD1. The CDR3 spans 15 residues. Per germline, CDR1 MNHEY and CDR2 SMNVEV (reference sequence). CDR3 nucleotides: TGTGCCGGCAGTTCAGCCGGGACAGACTCCTACGAGCAGTACTTC. It translates to CAGSSAGTDSYEQYF.

This clonotype was recorded many times. The chain links TRBV30 to TRBJ2-1, with D perhaps TRBD2 (6 bases). V lost 7 bases and J lost 7, with 14 bases in between. The CDR3 sequence is 12 residues long. The germline V gene encodes CDR1 GTSNPN and CDR2 SVGIG (reference sequence). The CDR3 spells CAFSGGGNEQFF. Written as DNA, the CDR3 is TGTGCCTTTAGCGGAGGCGGGAATGAGCAGTTCTTC. Looking up the rest from reference TRBV30 and TRBJ2-1 gives the full variable domain: SQTIHQWPATLVQPVGSPLSLECTVEGTSNPNLYWYRQAAGRGLQLLFYSVGIGQISSEVPQNLSASRPQDRQFILSSKKLLLSDSGFYLCAFSGGGNEQFFGPGTRLTVL.

V and J are TRBV7-9 and TRBJ1-1; D is unclear. The CDR3 runs to 13 residues. Trimming cost V 7 bases and J 3 bases, with 12 bases left between them. The germline gives CDR1 SEHNR, CDR2 FQNEAQ (reference sequence). The CDR3 nucleotides read TGTGCCAGCAACCCCACAATGGACACTGAAGCTTTCTTT. As protein: CASNPTMDTEAFF. The full variable domain, completed using reference TRBV7-9 and TRBJ1-1, is DTGVSQNPRHKITKRGQNVTFRCDPISEHNRLYWYRQTLGQGPEFLTYFQNEAQLEKSRLLSDRFSAERPKGSFSTLEIQRTEQGDSAMYLCASNPTMDTEAFFGQGTRLTVV.

This clonotype was detected many times. The chain employs TRBV7-9 and TRBJ1-6; D is undetermined. The CDR3 loop spans 15 amino acids. Trimming pared 5 bases from V and 5 bases from J, leaving 13 bases between. Germline V gives CDR1 SEHNR, CDR2 FQNEAQ (reference sequence). CDR3 sequence reads: CASSRRTGNNSPLHF. CDR3 DNA: TGTGCCAGCAGCCGGCGGACGGGAAATAATTCACCCCTCCACTTT.